These 25 T cell receptor beta chains share one sample of origin, sequenced in a study of PD-1 blockade in classical Hodgkin lymphoma. Only in-frame clones appear in the TCRdb table, and some are missing; sequencing was by immunoSEQ multiplex PCR. The sample has over 50,000 clones; about 85% are singletons. Time point here: cycle 4 day 1 (C4D1), after 6 weeks of nivolumab. Each patient experienced a relapse that followed autologous stem cell transplantation, and brentuximab vedotin exposure varied. The sample here was peripheral blood mononuclear cells (PBMCs), taken before the fourth cycle of nivolumab. These receptors were obtained from a human donor with classical Hodgkin lymphoma.

V is TRBV5-1 and J is TRBJ2-6; weak D call: TRBD1 (5 bases). The V end was cut by 0 bases, the J end by 3 bases, with 7 bases between. Germline V gene lookup returns CDR1 SGHRS and CDR2 YFSETQ. The CDR3 is 15 amino acids. The CDR3 sequence: CASSLEGLGANVLTF. As DNA, the CDR3 is TGCGCCAGCAGCTTGGAGGGGCTTGGGGCCAACGTCCTGACTTTC.

This clone was detected only once. V is TRBV5-4 and J is TRBJ1-1; no firm D call. Germline V gene lookup returns CDR1 SGHNT and CDR2 YYREEE (reference sequence). Trimming took 2 bases from V and 0 from J, leaving 11 bases between them. The CDR3 loop spans 15 amino acids. CDR3 nucleotides: TGTGCCAGCAGCTTAAACCCTACATTGAACACTGAAGCTTTCTTT. It translates to CASSLNPTLNTEAFF.

The V and J genes are TRBV5-1 and TRBJ1-1; D not resolved. CDR1 is SGHRS and CDR2 is YFSETQ in the germline V gene. Trimming cost V 4 bases and J 0 bases, with 10 bases left between them. CDR3 length equals 14 residues. The CDR3 spells CASSQQLVNTEAFF. DNA of the CDR3: TGCGCCAGCAGCCAACAGCTGGTGAACACTGAAGCTTTCTTT. The variable domain in full, with the rest retrieved from reference TRBV5-1 and TRBJ1-1, is KAGVTQTPRYLIKTRGQQVTLSCSPISGHRSVSWYQQTPGQGLQFLFEYFSETQRNKGNFPGRFSGRQFSNSRSEMNVSTLELGDSALYLCASSQQLVNTEAFFGQGTRLTVV.

The CDR3 bases are TGCGCCAGCAGCTTGCAGAGGGCCTCAAGCTCCTACGAGCAGTACTTC. Encoded protein: CASSLQRASSSYEQYF. The chain couples TRBV5-1 to TRBJ2-7; possible D gene TRBD2, 5 bases. Germline CDR1 reads SGHRS; CDR2 reads YFSETQ. The germline V and J ends were trimmed by 1 base and 0 bases, with 14 bases remaining between them. The CDR3 extends over 16 amino acids.

The V call is TRBV4-1, the J call TRBJ2-3; no definite D call. Germline V gives CDR1 MGHRA, CDR2 YSYEKL. V was shortened by 4 bases and J by 6 bases, with 11 bases between the two germline ends. CDR3 size: 13 residues. Written as DNA, the CDR3 is TGCGCCAGCAGCCGAGAGCTAGAGGATACGCAGTATTTT. Protein sequence: CASSRELEDTQYF.

The rearrangement joins TRBV27 to TRBJ2-7; 7 positions match TRBD1. The ends lost 8 bases at V and 3 bases at J; junction bases unmatched: 13. Germline V gene data show CDR1 as MNHEY and CDR2 as SMNVEV (reference sequence). The CDR3 is made up of 15 amino acids. The CDR3 sequence is CASSLPGTANYEQYF. DNA for the CDR3: TGTGCCAGCTCCCTTCCCGGGACAGCAAACTACGAGCAGTACTTC.

The genes are TRBV7-8 and TRBJ1-6; the D is unclear. CDR3 length: 13 amino acids. V was shortened by 5 bases and J by 8 bases, with 10 bases between the two germline ends. Germline CDR1 and CDR2: SGHVS and FQNEAQ. CDR3 in amino acids: CASSPRLDSPLHF. The CDR3 bases are TGTGCCAGCAGCCCCCGTTTAGATTCACCCCTCCACTTT.

J is TRBJ1-2 and V is TRBV9; possible D gene TRBD1, 6 bases. V lost 3 bases and J lost 6, with 18 bases in between. The CDR3 is 15 amino acids. Per germline, CDR1 SGDLS and CDR2 YYNGEE. The CDR3 sequence is CASSAPQTGSNGYTF. The CDR3 DNA sequence: TGTGCCAGCAGCGCTCCCCAAACAGGGAGTAATGGCTACACCTTC.

In its sample, this clone was seen a few times. The chain carries TRBV13 and TRBJ1-2; TRBD1 agrees at 7 bases. The V and J ends lost 6 bases and 2 bases, in that order; junction bases with no gene match: 6. Per germline, CDR1 PRHDT and CDR2 FYEKMQ (reference sequence). The CDR3 has 14 amino acids. The CDR3 is CASRATGANYGYTF. DNA for the CDR3: TGTGCCAGCAGGGCAACAGGGGCAAACTATGGCTACACCTTC.

The chain uses TRBV5-1 and TRBJ1-3; D unresolved. The CDR3 has 14 amino acids. Germline V gene sequence: CDR1 SGHRS, CDR2 YFSETQ. V was cut by 4 bases and J by 0 bases, with 8 bases left in between. CDR3 sequence reads: CASSPGSSGNTIYF. DNA for the CDR3: TGCGCCAGCAGCCCGGGCAGCTCTGGAAACACCATATATTTT.

The rearrangement links TRBV5-1 to TRBJ2-1; D remains unclear. Germline V gene sequence: CDR1 SGHRS, CDR2 YFSETQ. The length of the CDR3 is 12 residues. Between the trimmed V and J ends, which lost 4 bases and 7 bases, there was a span of 9 bases. The CDR3 DNA follows: TGCGCCAGCAGCATAGACGTGAATGAGCAGTTCTTC. This gives the protein CASSIDVNEQFF.

V is TRBV28 and J is TRBJ2-7; D is unclear. The germline V gene has CDR1 MDHEN and CDR2 SYDVKM. Trimming left V 2 bases short and J 4 bases short, with 9 bases between. The CDR3 length is 13 residues. The CDR3 reads CASSLASAYEQYF. The CDR3 DNA reads TGTGCCAGCAGTTTAGCCAGTGCTTACGAGCAGTACTTC.

The genes are TRBV6-5 and TRBJ1-1; 8 positions agree with TRBD1. The trim removed 6 bases at V and 7 bases at J, leaving 10 bases unmatched. The V gene's germline CDR1 is MNHEY and CDR2 SVGAGI. The CDR3 has 14 residues. The CDR3 loop is CASRSTGASHEAFF. For the CDR3, the DNA is TGTGCCAGCAGGTCGACAGGGGCATCTCATGAAGCTTTCTTT.

The chain carries TRBV5-1 and TRBJ1-3, with 8 bases that match TRBD1. The V segment lost 0 bases and the J segment 2 bases; nucleotides outside the gene matches: 4. Germline V lookup: CDR1 SGHRS, CDR2 YFSETQ. The CDR3 consists of 16 residues. CDR3 residues: CASSLDRGATGNTIYF. The CDR3 DNA sequence: TGCGCCAGCAGCTTGGACAGGGGGGCTACTGGAAACACCATATATTTT.

The chain employs TRBV5-1 and TRBJ1-2, with D unclear. Germline assignment: CDR1 SGHRS and CDR2 YFSETQ. The CDR3 has 14 residues. Trimming removed 1 base at V and 8 bases at J, with 15 bases between. CDR3 DNA sequence: TGCGCCAGCAGCTTGCCCGGGGAACGAGGCGGCTACACCTTC. This sequence encodes CASSLPGERGGYTF.

V gene TRBV29-1 combines with J gene TRBJ2-2; no clear D gene. The germline gives CDR1 SQVTM, CDR2 ANQGSEA. The V end was cut by 6 bases, the J end by 7 bases, with 15 bases between. This CDR3 is built from 13 residues. The CDR3 loop is CSVSPHQNGELFF. Here the CDR3 DNA reads TGCAGCGTCAGCCCCCACCAGAACGGGGAGCTGTTTTTT.

This rearrangement joins TRBV5-1 to TRBJ2-1, with a tentative D call TRBD1 (6 bases). V was trimmed by 4 bases and J by 5 bases, leaving 16 bases between them. The CDR3 is 15 amino acids. CDR1 and CDR2 (germline): SGHRS, YFSETQ. The CDR3 DNA sequence: TGCGCCAGCAGCACGATACAGGGCCGTAACAATGAGCAGTTCTTC. Protein: CASSTIQGRNNEQFF.

This chain uses TRBV5-1 with TRBJ1-1; D is unclear. Germline values: CDR1 SGHRS, CDR2 YFSETQ. The CDR3 contains 15 residues. Trimming removed 1 base at V and 4 bases at J, with 14 bases between. CDR3 in amino acids: CASSLTVPGLTEAFF. CDR3 sequence (DNA): TGCGCCAGCAGCTTGACAGTCCCTGGGCTCACTGAAGCTTTCTTT.

This chain connects TRBV19 to TRBJ1-2; 8 bases line up with TRBD1. Germline V gene data show CDR1 as LNHDA and CDR2 as SQIVND (reference sequence). This CDR3 contains 14 residues. Trimming took 3 bases from V and 7 from J; bases not matched to a gene: 7. This chain's CDR3 is CASSILTGAFGYTF. In DNA, the CDR3 is TGTGCCAGTAGTATCCTGACAGGGGCCTTTGGCTACACCTTC.

This clone was observed a handful of times. The chain is built from TRBV5-1 and TRBJ2-7, with TRBD1 matching 7 bases. Germline CDR1 SGHRS, CDR2 YFSETQ. CDR3 length: 15 residues. V trimming: 4 bases; J trimming: 5 bases; junction bases outside the gene matches: 12. The CDR3, as DNA: TGCGCCAGCAGCGTGCAGGGGGTTAGAGGGGACGAGCAGTACTTC. Its protein is CASSVQGVRGDEQYF.

About this clone: This specimen includes other DNA sequences encoding the same CDR3. The chain links TRBV5-1 to TRBJ1-4, with D possibly TRBD1 on 6 matching bases. With 4 bases removed from V and 2 bases from J, the gap between germline ends came to 9 bases. The germline CDR1 and CDR2 sequences are SGHRS and YFSETQ. The CDR3 is 14 amino acids. The CDR3 region is CASSLTGTNEKLFF. The CDR3 DNA follows: TGCGCCAGCAGCCTTACAGGGACTAATGAAAAACTGTTTTTT.

This clone was picked up a small number of times. The CDR3 bases are TGCGCCAGCAGCTTGCCGCCCTACAATGAGCAGTTCTTC. It yields the protein CASSLPPYNEQFF. The rearrangement joins TRBV5-1 to TRBJ2-1, with D hard to call. The CDR3 is 13 amino acids. With 1 base removed from V and 2 bases from J, the gap between germline ends came to 4 bases. In germline, CDR1 is SGHRS, CDR2 YFSETQ.

The genes are TRBV5-1 and TRBJ2-2; 9 bases align to TRBD1. This CDR3 spans 15 amino acids. V gave up 3 bases and J gave up 6 bases; unmatched junction bases: 6. Germline V gene data show CDR1 as SGHRS and CDR2 as YFSETQ. The CDR3 bases are TGCGCCAGCAGCTCCGGGACAGGGACGGCCGGGGAGCTGTTTTTT. It codes for CASSSGTGTAGELFF.

The chain carries TRBV7-8 and TRBJ1-1; the match to TRBD1 covers 7 bases. Germline lookup yields CDR1 SGHVS and CDR2 FQNEAQ. The CDR3 is 14 residues long. J lost 4 bases, V lost 3 bases, and 5 bases had no gene match. CDR3: CASSFFPGGTEAFF. The CDR3 nucleotides are TGTGCCAGCAGCTTCTTTCCAGGGGGCACTGAAGCTTTCTTT.

This sequence joins TRBV30 and TRBJ1-4; D gene ambiguous. This CDR3 comprises 14 residues. V gave up 4 bases and J gave up 2 bases, with 11 bases separating them. Germline V gene data show CDR1 as GTSNPN and CDR2 as SVGIG (reference sequence). The CDR3 DNA reads TGTGCCTGGAACACCCCGGGGACTAATGAAAAACTGTTTTTT. Residues: CAWNTPGTNEKLFF.